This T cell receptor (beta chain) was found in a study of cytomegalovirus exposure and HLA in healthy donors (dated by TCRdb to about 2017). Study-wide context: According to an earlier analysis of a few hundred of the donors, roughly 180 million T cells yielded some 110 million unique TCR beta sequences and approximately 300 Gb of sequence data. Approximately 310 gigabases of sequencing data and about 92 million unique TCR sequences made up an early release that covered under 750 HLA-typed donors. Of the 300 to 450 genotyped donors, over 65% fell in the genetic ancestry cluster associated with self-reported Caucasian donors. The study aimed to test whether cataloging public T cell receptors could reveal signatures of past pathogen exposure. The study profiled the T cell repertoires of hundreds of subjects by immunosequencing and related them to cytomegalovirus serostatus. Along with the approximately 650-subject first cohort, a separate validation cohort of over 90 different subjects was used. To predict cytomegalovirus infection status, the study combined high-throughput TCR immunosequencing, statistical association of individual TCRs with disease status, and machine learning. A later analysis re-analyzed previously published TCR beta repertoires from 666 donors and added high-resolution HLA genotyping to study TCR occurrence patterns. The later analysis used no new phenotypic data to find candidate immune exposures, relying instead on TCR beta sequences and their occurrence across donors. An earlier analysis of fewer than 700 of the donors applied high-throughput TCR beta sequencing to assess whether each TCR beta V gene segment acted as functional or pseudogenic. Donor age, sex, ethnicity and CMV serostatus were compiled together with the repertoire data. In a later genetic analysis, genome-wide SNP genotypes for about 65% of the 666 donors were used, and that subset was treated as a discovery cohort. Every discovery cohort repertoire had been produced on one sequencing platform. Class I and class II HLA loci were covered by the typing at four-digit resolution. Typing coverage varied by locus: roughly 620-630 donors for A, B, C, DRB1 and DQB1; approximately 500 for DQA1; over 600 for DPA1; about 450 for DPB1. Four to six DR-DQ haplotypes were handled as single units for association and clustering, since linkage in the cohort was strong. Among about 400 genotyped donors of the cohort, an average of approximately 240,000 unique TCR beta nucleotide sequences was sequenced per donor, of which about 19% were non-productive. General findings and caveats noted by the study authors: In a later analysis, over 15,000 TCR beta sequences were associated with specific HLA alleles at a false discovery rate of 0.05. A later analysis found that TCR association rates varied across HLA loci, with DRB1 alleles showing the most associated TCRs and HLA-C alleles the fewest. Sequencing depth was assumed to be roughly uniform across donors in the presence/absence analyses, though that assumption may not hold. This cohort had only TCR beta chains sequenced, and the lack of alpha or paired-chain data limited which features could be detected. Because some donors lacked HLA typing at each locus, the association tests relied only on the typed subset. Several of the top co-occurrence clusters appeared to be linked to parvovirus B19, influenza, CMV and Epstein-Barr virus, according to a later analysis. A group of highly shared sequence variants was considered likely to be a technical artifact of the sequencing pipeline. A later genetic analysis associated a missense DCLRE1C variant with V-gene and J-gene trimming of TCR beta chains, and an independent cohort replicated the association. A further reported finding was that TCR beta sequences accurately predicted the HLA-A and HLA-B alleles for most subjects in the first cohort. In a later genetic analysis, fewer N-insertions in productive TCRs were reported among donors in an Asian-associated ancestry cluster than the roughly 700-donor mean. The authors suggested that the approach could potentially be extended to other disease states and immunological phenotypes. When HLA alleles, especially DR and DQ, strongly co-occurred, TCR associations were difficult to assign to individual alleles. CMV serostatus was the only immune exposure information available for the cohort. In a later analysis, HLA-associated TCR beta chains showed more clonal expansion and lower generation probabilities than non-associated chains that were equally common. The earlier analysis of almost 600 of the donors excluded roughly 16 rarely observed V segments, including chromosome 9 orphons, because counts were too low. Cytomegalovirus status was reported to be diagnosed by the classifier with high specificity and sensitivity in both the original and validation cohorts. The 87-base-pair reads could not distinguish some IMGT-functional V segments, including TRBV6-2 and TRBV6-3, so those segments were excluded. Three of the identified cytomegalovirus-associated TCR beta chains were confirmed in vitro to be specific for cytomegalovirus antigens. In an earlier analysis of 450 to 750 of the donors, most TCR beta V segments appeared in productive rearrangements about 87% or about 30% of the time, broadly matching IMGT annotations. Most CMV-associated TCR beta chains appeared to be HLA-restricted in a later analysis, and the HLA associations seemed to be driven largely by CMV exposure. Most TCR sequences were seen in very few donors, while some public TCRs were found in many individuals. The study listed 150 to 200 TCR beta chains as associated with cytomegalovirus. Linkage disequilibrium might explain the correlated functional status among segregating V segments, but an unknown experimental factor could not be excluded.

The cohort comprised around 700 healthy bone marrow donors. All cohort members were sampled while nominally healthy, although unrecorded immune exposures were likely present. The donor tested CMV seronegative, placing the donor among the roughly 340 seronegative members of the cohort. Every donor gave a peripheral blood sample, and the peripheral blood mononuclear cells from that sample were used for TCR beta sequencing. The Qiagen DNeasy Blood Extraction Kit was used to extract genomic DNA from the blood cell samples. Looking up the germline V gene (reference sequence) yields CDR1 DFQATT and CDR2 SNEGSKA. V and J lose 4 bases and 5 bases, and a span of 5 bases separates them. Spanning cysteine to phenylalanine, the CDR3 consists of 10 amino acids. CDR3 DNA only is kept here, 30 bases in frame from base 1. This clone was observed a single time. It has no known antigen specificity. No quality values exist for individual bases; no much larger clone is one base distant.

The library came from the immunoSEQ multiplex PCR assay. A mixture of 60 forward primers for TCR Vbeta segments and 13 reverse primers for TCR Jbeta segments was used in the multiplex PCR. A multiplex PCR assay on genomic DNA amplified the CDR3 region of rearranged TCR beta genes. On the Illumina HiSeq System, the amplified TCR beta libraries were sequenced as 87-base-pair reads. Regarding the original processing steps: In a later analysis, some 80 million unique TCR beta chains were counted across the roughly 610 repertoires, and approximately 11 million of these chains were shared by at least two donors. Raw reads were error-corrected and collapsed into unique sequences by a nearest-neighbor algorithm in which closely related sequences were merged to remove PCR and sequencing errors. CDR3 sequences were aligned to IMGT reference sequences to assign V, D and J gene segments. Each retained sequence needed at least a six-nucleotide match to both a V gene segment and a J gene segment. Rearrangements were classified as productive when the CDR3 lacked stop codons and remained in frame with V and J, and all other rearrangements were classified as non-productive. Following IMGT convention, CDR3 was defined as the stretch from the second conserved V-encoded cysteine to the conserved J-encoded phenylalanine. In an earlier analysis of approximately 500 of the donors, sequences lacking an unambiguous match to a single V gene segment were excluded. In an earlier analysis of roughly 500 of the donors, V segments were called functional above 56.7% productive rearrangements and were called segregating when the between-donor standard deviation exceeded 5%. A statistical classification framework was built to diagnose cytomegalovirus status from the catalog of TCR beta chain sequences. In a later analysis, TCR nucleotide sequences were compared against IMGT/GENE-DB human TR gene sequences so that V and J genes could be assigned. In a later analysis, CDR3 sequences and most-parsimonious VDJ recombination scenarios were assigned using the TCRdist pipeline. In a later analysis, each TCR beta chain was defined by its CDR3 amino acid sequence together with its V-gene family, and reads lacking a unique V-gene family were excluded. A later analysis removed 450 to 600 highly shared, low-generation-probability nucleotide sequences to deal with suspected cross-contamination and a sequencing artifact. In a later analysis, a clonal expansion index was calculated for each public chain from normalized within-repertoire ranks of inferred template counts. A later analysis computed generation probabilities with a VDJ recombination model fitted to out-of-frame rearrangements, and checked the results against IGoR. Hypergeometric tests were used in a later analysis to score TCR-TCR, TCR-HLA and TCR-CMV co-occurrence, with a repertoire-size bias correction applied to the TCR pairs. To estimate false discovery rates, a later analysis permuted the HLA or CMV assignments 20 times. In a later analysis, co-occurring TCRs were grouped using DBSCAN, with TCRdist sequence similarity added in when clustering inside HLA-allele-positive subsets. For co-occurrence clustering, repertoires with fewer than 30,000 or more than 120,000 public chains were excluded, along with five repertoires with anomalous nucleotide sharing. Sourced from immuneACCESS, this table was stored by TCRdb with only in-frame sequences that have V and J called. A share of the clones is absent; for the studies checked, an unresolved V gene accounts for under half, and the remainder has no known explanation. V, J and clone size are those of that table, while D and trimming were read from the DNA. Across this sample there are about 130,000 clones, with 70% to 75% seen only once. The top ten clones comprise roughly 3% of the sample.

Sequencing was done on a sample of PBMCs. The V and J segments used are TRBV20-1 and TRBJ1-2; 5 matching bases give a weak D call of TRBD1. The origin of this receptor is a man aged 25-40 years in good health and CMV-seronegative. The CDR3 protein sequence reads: CSAKGYGYTF. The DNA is TGCAGTGCTAAGGGGTATGGCTACACCTTC.